This T cell receptor (beta chain) derives from a study of cytotoxic CD8 clonotypes in ibrutinib-treated CLL. Study-level findings and limits: Starting clonality was above that of age-matched healthy donors and tracked circulating CD8+ T-cell counts. Sustained-remission and progressing patients diverged in sampling times.

Turning to this clone: The target antigen is unknown.

Target depth was 1 in 200,000 to 1 in 1 million T cells, about 10x per clonotype. The protocol was immunoSEQ multiplex PCR, while the TCRdb copy is restricted to in-frame clones and leaves out a portion. Found here are roughly 200,000 clones, roughly 73% of them singletons; the top ten hold 10% to 12%. The TCR was taken from a human donor with chronic lymphocytic leukemia. This material consisted of PBMCs, taken after 12 months of ibrutinib treatment.

In DNA form, the CDR3 reads TGTGCCAGTAGACCTCCTCCGGCCGGGGAGCTGTTTTTT. Protein product: CASRPPPAGELFF. The chain employs TRBV19 and TRBJ2-2; D is ambiguous. Trimming left V 6 bases short and J 6 bases short, with 11 bases between. Per the germline V gene, CDR1 is LNHDA and CDR2 is SQIVND (reference sequence). The CDR3 contains 13 residues.